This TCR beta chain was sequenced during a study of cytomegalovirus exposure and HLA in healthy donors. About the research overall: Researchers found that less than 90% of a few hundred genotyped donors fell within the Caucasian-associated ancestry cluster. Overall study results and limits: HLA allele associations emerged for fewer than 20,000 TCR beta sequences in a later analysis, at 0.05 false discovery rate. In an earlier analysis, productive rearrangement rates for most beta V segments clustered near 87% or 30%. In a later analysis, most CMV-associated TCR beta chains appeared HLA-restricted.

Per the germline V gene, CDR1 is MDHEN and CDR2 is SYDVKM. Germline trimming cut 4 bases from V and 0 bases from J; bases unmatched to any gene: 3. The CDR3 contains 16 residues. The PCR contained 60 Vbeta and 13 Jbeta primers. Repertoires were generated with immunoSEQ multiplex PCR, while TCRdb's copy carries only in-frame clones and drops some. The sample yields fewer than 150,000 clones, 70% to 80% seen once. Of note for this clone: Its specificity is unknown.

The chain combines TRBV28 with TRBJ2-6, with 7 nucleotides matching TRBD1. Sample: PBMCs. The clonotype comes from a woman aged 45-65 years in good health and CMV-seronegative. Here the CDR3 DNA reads TGTGCCAGCAGTTCAGGGGGTGACTCTGGGGCCAACGTCCTGACTTTC. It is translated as CASSSGGDSGANVLTF.